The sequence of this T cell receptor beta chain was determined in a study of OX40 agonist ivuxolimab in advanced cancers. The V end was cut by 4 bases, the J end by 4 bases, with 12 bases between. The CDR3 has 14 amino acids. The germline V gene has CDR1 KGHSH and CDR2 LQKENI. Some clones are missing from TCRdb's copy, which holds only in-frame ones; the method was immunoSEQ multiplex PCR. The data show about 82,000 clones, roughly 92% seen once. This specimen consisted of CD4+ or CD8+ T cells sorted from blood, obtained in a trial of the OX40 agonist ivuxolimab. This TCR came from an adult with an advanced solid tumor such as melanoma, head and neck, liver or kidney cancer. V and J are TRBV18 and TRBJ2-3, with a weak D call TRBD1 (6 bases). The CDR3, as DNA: TGTGCCAGCTCACGAACAGGGACGGCAGATACGCAGTATTTT. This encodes CASSRTGTADTQYF.